Listed below are T cell receptor beta chains from one sample, sequenced in a study of blood T cell repertoires in COVID-19. Profiling relied on immunoSEQ multiplex PCR, and the TCRdb table lists in-frame clones only, not all of them. The table records some 350,000 clones, around four fifths of them present only once. The sequencing input was peripheral blood. The receptors shown here come from a man aged 25 to 45 with active or convalescent COVID-19. Each CDR3 is given with its conserved first and last residue. Each record gives: D gene, clone size, V gene, J gene, CDR3 DNA, CDR3 protein. A D gene is named only where the DNA matches it firmly. Not all rows give a size; the values are once, few, many and, for expanded clones, a class.

TRBD1,NA,TRBV7-9,TRBJ2-1,TGTGCCAGCAGCCTACAGGGGGCCAACAATGAGCAGTTCTTC,CASSLQGANNEQFF
TRBD2,many,TRBV6-1,TRBJ2-7,TGTGCCAGCAGTGAGGCGGTAGCGGGAGACGTGCAGTACTTC,CASSEAVAGDVQYF
TRBD1,once,TRBV7-9,TRBJ2-6,TGTGCCAGCAGCTTAGGATGGGAAGGGGGCGCTGGGGCCAACGTCCTGACTTTC,CASSLGWEGGAGANVLTF
NA,NA,TRBV10-1,TRBJ1-1,TGCGCCAGCAGTGTGGGGGTTAGCGGCACTGAAGCTTTCTTT,CASSVGVSGTEAFF
TRBD2,NA,TRBV5-6,TRBJ2-2,TGTGCCAGCAGCGGCAGACTAGCCTCAACCGTCACCGGGGAGCTGTTTTTT,CASSGRLASTVTGELFF
TRBD2,NA,TRBV5-1,TRBJ2-3,TGCGCCAGCAGAGAAGCGGGAGGCGTAGATACGCAGTATTTT,CASREAGGVDTQYF
NA,few,TRBV19,TRBJ1-5,TGTGCCTCCTCGGACGGGGTCTATTGGAGCAATCAGCCCCAGCATTTT,CASSDGVYWSNQPQHF
NA,NA,TRBV7-9,TRBJ1-6,TGTGCCAGCAGCTTAAACAGTTACGAATCACCCCTCCACTTT,CASSLNSYESPLHF
NA,NA,TRBV27,TRBJ1-5,TGTGCCAGCTCCGGCGGGGGGGATCAGCCCCAGCATTTT,CASSGGGDQPQHF
TRBD2,NA,TRBV4-3,TRBJ2-1,TGCGCCAGCAGCCAAGATCGGACTAGCGGGGGGCAGTTCTTC,CASSQDRTSGGQFF
TRBD2,NA,TRBV11-3,TRBJ2-2,TGTGCCAGCAGCTTAGTAGCGGCTGGGCAGGGAGGGGTCCGGGAGCTGTTTTTT,CASSLVAAGQGGVRELFF
TRBD1,NA,TRBV29-1,TRBJ1-3,TGCAGCGTTGGACAGGGGGCTTTTGGAAACACCATATATTTT,CSVGQGAFGNTIYF
NA,NA,TRBV13,TRBJ2-2,TGTGCCAGCAGCTTACGACTTTCGCCCGGGGAGCTGTTTTTT,CASSLRLSPGELFF
NA,NA,TRBV4-1,TRBJ2-2,TGCGCCAGCAGCCGATTCCTGACAGGGCGGGGAACCGGGGAGCTGTTTTTT,CASSRFLTGRGTGELFF
TRBD1,few,TRBV19,TRBJ1-1,TGTGCCAGTAGTACCCAGACAGGGGCCCGAAACACTGAAGCTTTCTTT,CASSTQTGARNTEAFF
NA,once,TRBV27,TRBJ2-4,TGTGCCAGCAGTTTGAGTGCAAGGACTCGTCAGATTCAGTACTTC,CASSLSARTRQIQYF
TRBD1,many,TRBV2,TRBJ2-7,TGTGCCAGCAGTGAAGGCAGGGGGCTCTACGAGCAGTACTTC,CASSEGRGLYEQYF
TRBD2,few,TRBV10-3,TRBJ2-7,TGTGCCATCAGTGTGAGGGGACTAGCTCAATCCTACGAGCAGTACTTC,CAISVRGLAQSYEQYF
TRBD2,NA,TRBV6-1,TRBJ2-1,TGTGCCAGCAGTGAACTACTAGCGGGAGTCTACAATGAGCAGTTCTTC,CASSELLAGVYNEQFF
TRBD2,NA,TRBV14,TRBJ2-2,TGTGCCAGCAGCCAAGGGCTCCCGGCGGGAGGGCACCCCGGGGAGCTGTTTTTT,CASSQGLPAGGHPGELFF
NA,NA,TRBV5-1,TRBJ1-4,TGCGCCAGCAGCTCAGGGGACGTCAATGAAAAACTGTTTTTT,CASSSGDVNEKLFF
NA,few,TRBV7-9,TRBJ1-4,TGTGCCAGCAGCGCATACAGGGACGAAGAAAAACTGTTTTTT,CASSAYRDEEKLFF
NA,NA,TRBV9,TRBJ1-4,TGTGCCAGCAGCGTGACGCCGGCGAGGGAAAAACTGTTTTTT,CASSVTPAREKLFF
TRBD1,NA,TRBV30,TRBJ1-4,TGTGCCTGGAGTGTAGGAGGCAGGGGGAATGAAAAACTGTTTTTT,CAWSVGGRGNEKLFF
NA,NA,TRBV24-1,TRBJ2-2,TGTGCCACCAGTGATTGGGGCGCAGGTGTGAACACCGGGGAGCTGTTTTTT,CATSDWGAGVNTGELFF
NA,NA,TRBV29-1,TRBJ2-7,TGCAGCGTCGACGACGGGACCTACGAGCAGTACTTC,CSVDDGTYEQYF
TRBD2,NA,TRBV24-1,TRBJ2-5,TGTGCCACCAGTGACATAGCGGGGGGGCGGCAAGAGACCCAGTACTTC,CATSDIAGGRQETQYF
NA,NA,TRBV4-1,TRBJ2-4,TGCGCCAGCAGCCCCCGGGACTTCAACATTCAGTACTTC,CASSPRDFNIQYF
TRBD2,NA,TRBV6-5,TRBJ2-7,TGTGCCAGCAGGACTAGCGGGGGAATCTACGAGCAGTACTTC,CASRTSGGIYEQYF
NA,NA,TRBV4-1,TRBJ1-5,TGCGCCAGCAGCCAAGACAGGGTAGGCCAGCCCCAGCATTTT,CASSQDRVGQPQHF
NA,NA,TRBV28,TRBJ1-3,TGTGCCAGCAGTTTAGGCGACACCCTCTCTGGAAACACCATATATTTT,CASSLGDTLSGNTIYF
TRBD1,NA,TRBV7-2,TRBJ1-1,TGTGCCAGCAGCTTAATTAGGGGGCGGATGAACACTGAAGCTTTCTTT,CASSLIRGRMNTEAFF
TRBD1,NA,TRBV28,TRBJ2-1,TGTGCCAGCGAGGGCCCGGGACAGGGGACAAATGAGCAGTTCTTC,CASEGPGQGTNEQFF
NA,NA,TRBV4-1,TRBJ2-7,TGCGCCAGCAGCCAAGGACAGGTCCATACCTACGAGCAGTACTTC,CASSQGQVHTYEQYF
NA,NA,TRBV27,TRBJ1-1,TGTGCCAGCAGTTATTACGGGGGTTATACTGAAGCTTTCTTT,CASSYYGGYTEAFF
NA,few,TRBV6-4,TRBJ1-6,TGTGCCAGCAGTGAGGGGAGCTCCTATAATTCACCCCTCCACTTT,CASSEGSSYNSPLHF
TRBD1,NA,TRBV6-6,TRBJ2-3,TGTGCCGCGAGGGGACAGAGCACAGATACGCAGTATTTT,CAARGQSTDTQYF
NA,NA,TRBV4-3,TRBJ2-5,TGCGCCAGCAGCCAAGAAGACAGGCCGTCACGAGAGACCCAGTACTTC,CASSQEDRPSRETQYF
TRBD2,NA,TRBV10-3,TRBJ2-3,TGTGCCATCAGTCGTACTAGCGGGAGAGGAGATACGCAGTATTTT,CAISRTSGRGDTQYF
TRBD1,NA,TRBV19,TRBJ2-1,TGTGCCAGTAGCGAGGGGGCCAAGGGGGCCGAGCAGTTCTTC,CASSEGAKGAEQFF
NA,NA,TRBV3-1/TRBV3-2,TRBJ2-3,TGTGCCAGCAGCCAAGCGAAGCGCCGGGTAGATACGCAGTATTTT,CASSQAKRRVDTQYF
NA,NA,TRBV9,TRBJ1-4,TGTGCCAGCAGCGTAGGGCCTCGTGAGCGGGGGGAAAAACTGTTTTTT,CASSVGPRERGEKLFF
TRBD2,NA,TRBV5-1,TRBJ2-1,TGCGCCAGCAGCGTCACTAGCGGGGGACACAATGAGCAGTTCTTC,CASSVTSGGHNEQFF
TRBD2,NA,TRBV5-1,TRBJ2-3,TGCGCCAGCAGCTTGACGGGACTAGCGGGGGCCCCTAGCACAGATACGCAGTATTTT,CASSLTGLAGAPSTDTQYF
TRBD2,NA,TRBV19,TRBJ2-7,TGTGCCAGTAGTATCGGGGGGGCTCGGGAGCAGTACTTC,CASSIGGAREQYF
NA,NA,TRBV11-2,TRBJ1-1,TGTGCCAGCAGCTTAGAATGGCGGAAAGTGAACACTGAAGCTTTCTTT,CASSLEWRKVNTEAFF
TRBD2,NA,TRBV7-2,TRBJ2-7,TGTGCCAGCAGGGGAGCGGGAGTGGGGGAGCAGTACTTC,CASRGAGVGEQYF